These 29 T cell receptor beta chains came from one sample sequenced in a study of blood T cell repertoires in COVID-19. Some clones are missing from TCRdb's copy, which holds only in-frame ones; the method was immunoSEQ multiplex PCR. The sample contains about 200,000 clones, nearly 90% of which appear only once. Sequencing was done on a sample of peripheral blood. These receptors all come from a woman aged 40 to 50 who had recovered from COVID-19.

V gene TRBV11-2 combines with J gene TRBJ2-3; D is unresolved. The germline V gene encodes CDR1 SGHAT and CDR2 FQNNGV. The CDR3 spans 15 residues. V dropped 0 bases and J dropped 5 bases, with 12 bases sitting between them. As DNA, the CDR3 is TGTGCCAGCAGCTTAGATGCCCCTTCTATAGATACGCAGTATTTT. Translating it yields CASSLDAPSIDTQYF.

The chain links TRBV30 to TRBJ2-4, with a tentative D call TRBD1 (5 bases). This CDR3 is built from 15 residues. V was trimmed by 0 bases and J by 3 bases, leaving 12 bases between them. Germline CDR1 GTSNPN, CDR2 SVGIG (reference sequence). The DNA of the CDR3 is TGTGCCTGGAGTGTATTCAGGGTGGACAAAAACATTCAGTACTTC. Its protein is CAWSVFRVDKNIQYF.

V is TRBV6-5 and J is TRBJ2-2, with D perhaps matching TRBD2 (5 bases). V lost 6 bases to trimming and J lost 3 bases, with 14 bases between them. CDR1 is MNHEY and CDR2 is SVGAGI in the germline V gene. CDR3 length: 15 residues. The CDR3 loop is CASRTWERDTGELFF. In DNA form, the CDR3 reads TGTGCCAGCAGGACGTGGGAGAGGGACACCGGGGAGCTGTTTTTT.

V gene TRBV4-1 combines with J gene TRBJ2-3; D might be TRBD1 (5 bases). Germline lookup yields CDR1 MGHRA and CDR2 YSYEKL. V was clipped by 0 bases and J by 2 bases, with 9 bases between them. The CDR3 runs 15 residues. The CDR3 here is CASSQEGEYTDTQYF. The DNA for the CDR3 is TGCGCCAGCAGCCAAGAAGGGGAATACACAGATACGCAGTATTTT.

The chain has TRBV30 and TRBJ1-4, with 8 bases lining up with TRBD1. V gave up 4 bases and J gave up 3 bases; unmatched junction bases: 1. CDR1 and CDR2 (germline): GTSNPN, SVGIG (reference sequence). CDR3 length equals 13 residues. The CDR3: CAWKQGANEKLFF. The DNA of the CDR3 is TGTGCCTGGAAACAGGGGGCTAATGAAAAACTGTTTTTT.

This chain connects TRBV19 to TRBJ2-1; 10 nucleotides match TRBD2. V gave up 2 bases and J gave up 5 bases; unmatched junction bases: 3. Germline V CDR1 and CDR2: LNHDA, SQIVND (reference sequence). The CDR3 loop spans 15 amino acids. The CDR3 sequence: CASSISGRGHNEQFF. The DNA for the CDR3 is TGTGCCAGTAGTATAAGCGGGAGGGGTCACAATGAGCAGTTCTTC.

This clone was seen just once. The chain carries TRBV3-1 (or the pseudogene TRBV3-2) and TRBJ2-7; tentative D call: TRBD2 (5 bases). CDR3 length: 15 amino acids. Germline V gene data show CDR1 as LGHDT and CDR2 as YNNKEL (reference sequence). Trimming shortened V by 2 bases and J by 5 bases, and 16 bases separated the two germline ends. CDR3 in amino acids: CASSQSGGSRNEQYF. The CDR3 region has the DNA TGTGCCAGCAGCCAATCGGGCGGGTCGAGAAACGAGCAGTACTTC.

CDR3 loop: CASSMGQANTEAFF. CDR3 DNA sequence: TGTGCCAGCAGCATGGGACAGGCGAACACTGAAGCTTTCTTT. The chain is built from TRBV7-2 and TRBJ1-1; 8 nucleotides agree with TRBD1. The germline gives CDR1 SGHTA, CDR2 FQGNSA. V lost 5 bases to trimming and J lost 1 base; unmatched junction nucleotides: 3. This CDR3 contains 14 residues.

This chain uses TRBV7-6 with TRBJ2-1; 16 positions match TRBD2. With 2 bases clipped from V and 7 bases from J, the junction kept 17 bases outside the gene matches. The V gene's germline CDR1 is SGHVS and CDR2 FNYEAQ. This CDR3 has 21 amino acids. The CDR3 coding sequence is TGTGCCAGCAGCTTAAGACCTCCGGGACTAGCGGGAGGGCCGACTGAGAATGAGCAGTTCTTC. This codes for CASSLRPPGLAGGPTENEQFF. The whole variable domain, filled in from reference TRBV7-6 and TRBJ2-1, reads GAGVSQSPRYKVTKRGQDVALRCDPISGHVSLYWYRQALGQGPEFLTYFNYEAQQDKSGLPNDRFSAERPEGSISTLTIQRTEQRDSAMYRCASSLRPPGLAGGPTENEQFFGPGTRLTVL.

V gene TRBV11-2 combines with J gene TRBJ2-1, with a possible D match to TRBD2 (5 bases). V dropped 5 bases and J dropped 8 bases, with 10 bases sitting between them. Looked up from germline, CDR1 is SGHAT and CDR2 is FQNNGV. This CDR3 spans 12 amino acids. The CDR3 loop reads CASSPGGYEQFF. The CDR3 DNA sequence: TGTGCCAGCAGCCCTGGAGGCTATGAGCAGTTCTTC.

The table lists this clone with a count of one. Written as DNA, the CDR3 is TGTGCCAGCAGCGTAATGTCAGGGGGCATGGACGAGCAGTACTTC. As protein: CASSVMSGGMDEQYF. The rearrangement uses TRBV9 and TRBJ2-7; TRBD1 agrees at 8 bases. After removal of 1 base from V and 5 bases from J, the junction contained 8 bases not matched to a gene. This CDR3 is built from 15 residues. CDR1 and CDR2 from the germline V gene are SGDLS and YYNGEE.

The CDR3 nucleotides are TGTGCCAGCAGCCGCGGCAGTTCCGGTGGACAGGGTGGGTCACCCCTCCACTTT. Translating gives CASSRGSSGGQGGSPLHF. This chain links TRBV3-1 (or the pseudogene TRBV3-2) with TRBJ1-6; 8 bases agree with TRBD1. The V and J ends lost 4 bases and 10 bases, in that order; junction bases with no gene match: 18. CDR3 size: 18 residues. Germline loops: CDR1 LGHDT, CDR2 YNNKEL (reference sequence).

The chain carries TRBV3-1 (or the pseudogene TRBV3-2) and TRBJ2-2; 8 bases are shared with TRBD1. CDR1 LGHDT and CDR2 YNNKEL come from the germline V gene (reference sequence). With V trimmed by 8 bases and J by 2 bases, 19 bases remained unmatched. This CDR3 region has 19 residues. The CDR3 bases are TGTGCCAGCTGCTGCCCCGAGGAAGGGGGACAGGAAAACACCGGGGAGCTGTTTTTT. This codes for CASCCPEEGGQENTGELFF.

This sequence joins TRBV7-9 and TRBJ1-1; 11 bases are shared with TRBD1. Germline lookup yields CDR1 SEHNR and CDR2 FQNEAQ (reference sequence). The CDR3 runs 13 residues. V trimming: 6 bases; J trimming: 7 bases; junction bases outside the gene matches: 4. The CDR3 nucleotides are TGTGCCAGCAGTCCGGACAGGGGGCTTGAAGCTTTCTTT. Encoded protein: CASSPDRGLEAFF. The full variable domain, completed using reference TRBV7-9 and TRBJ1-1, is DTGVSQNPRHKITKRGQNVTFRCDPISEHNRLYWYRQTLGQGPEFLTYFQNEAQLEKSRLLSDRFSAERPKGSFSTLEIQRTEQGDSAMYLCASSPDRGLEAFFGQGTRLTVV.

This chain connects TRBV11-3 to TRBJ2-3, with TRBD2 matching 9 bases. This CDR3 region has 17 residues. Germline CDR1 is SGHNT and CDR2 is YENEEA. Trimming removed 1 base from V and 4 bases from J; junction bases left unmatched: 9. Here the CDR3 reads CASSLGFVAGDADTQYF. The CDR3, as DNA: TGTGCCAGCAGCTTAGGATTCGTAGCGGGAGATGCAGATACGCAGTATTTT.

This clone was recorded once. As DNA, the CDR3 is TGCGCCAGCAGCTTGCTGTTAGTAGCGGGATCTGGGGCCAACGTCCTGACTTTC. It is translated as CASSLLLVAGSGANVLTF. The rearrangement links TRBV5-1 to TRBJ2-6; 8 bases align to TRBD2. This CDR3 has 18 amino acids. Germline CDR1 is SGHRS and CDR2 is YFSETQ. The ends lost 1 base at V and 1 base at J; junction bases unmatched: 7.

About this clone: This sample also contains other DNA sequences that code for the same CDR3. The chain joins TRBV2 to TRBJ2-1, with D unresolved. V lost 3 bases, J lost 3 bases, and 6 bases lay in between. CDR3 size: 13 residues. CDR1 is SNHLY, CDR2 FYNNEI, per germline. The CDR3 protein is CASSDRVYNEQFF. The DNA of the CDR3 is TGTGCCAGCAGTGATCGGGTCTACAATGAGCAGTTCTTC.

The rearrangement uses TRBV23-1 and TRBJ2-2, with 10 positions matching TRBD2. TRBV23-1 is classed as an ORF, of uncertain function. V shed 2 bases, J shed 0 bases, and the junction held 12 bases outside the gene matches. The CDR3 contains 20 residues. CDR3 coding DNA: TGCGCCAGCAGTCAAGATAGCGGGAGGCCTAACCGTTCGAACACCGGGGAGCTGTTTTTT. This sequence encodes CASSQDSGRPNRSNTGELFF.

The chain employs TRBV7-6 and TRBJ2-1; D perhaps matches TRBD2 (6 bases). The CDR3 runs to 16 residues. The V end lost 5 bases, the J end lost 8 bases, and 22 bases lay between the germline ends. Germline lookup yields CDR1 SGHVS and CDR2 FNYEAQ. The CDR3 sequence: CASSPVTSWGVDEQFF. The CDR3 DNA reads TGTGCCAGCAGCCCAGTGACTTCGTGGGGGGTGGATGAGCAGTTCTTC.

This chain links TRBV27 with TRBJ2-2; 7 bases match TRBD2. The V and J ends lost 3 bases and 1 base, in that order; junction bases with no gene match: 2. This CDR3 region has 15 residues. CDR1 MNHEY and CDR2 SMNVEV come from the germline V gene (reference sequence). The CDR3 loop is CASSLASGNTGELFF. CDR3 coding DNA: TGTGCCAGCAGTTTGGCTAGCGGGAACACCGGGGAGCTGTTTTTT.

V and J are TRBV2 and TRBJ2-1; D is perhaps TRBD2 (6 bases). This CDR3 contains 15 residues. In germline, CDR1 is SNHLY, CDR2 FYNNEI. V shed 6 bases and J shed 14 bases, with 26 bases lying between them. Here the CDR3 reads CASSAWEASPTSEFF. CDR3 DNA: TGTGCCAGCAGCGCGTGGGAGGCGTCACCGACTTCGGAGTTCTTC.

This chain links TRBV6-5 with TRBJ2-5, with TRBD2 as a possible D gene (6 bases). V lost 5 bases to trimming and J lost 4 bases, with 14 bases between them. This CDR3 comprises 14 residues. Germline V gene data show CDR1 as MNHEY and CDR2 as SVGAGI. The CDR3 sequence: CASSTSGTAETQYF. The CDR3 bases are TGTGCCAGCAGTACATCCGGGACTGCAGAGACCCAGTACTTC.

CDR3 residues: CAWGTGYGYTF. CDR3 DNA: TGTGCCTGGGGGACGGGCTATGGCTACACCTTC. The chain joins TRBV30 to TRBJ1-2; a possible D gene is TRBD1 (5 bases). The V gene's germline CDR1 is GTSNPN and CDR2 SVGIG (reference sequence). CDR3 length equals 11 residues. V was clipped by 5 bases and J by 4 bases, with 8 bases between them.

The V call is TRBV7-3, the J call TRBJ2-1, with 7 bases lining up with TRBD2. V shed 2 bases, J shed 7 bases, and the junction held 11 bases outside the gene matches. Germline CDR1 SGHTA, CDR2 FQGTGA. The CDR3 is 16 amino acids. DNA for the CDR3: TGTGCCAGCAGCTTAGGCGGGAGCTTTCTCTGGAATGAGCAGTTCTTC. Amino acid sequence: CASSLGGSFLWNEQFF.

This chain uses TRBV10-3 with TRBJ1-3; TRBD1 agrees at 7 bases. After removal of 5 bases from V and 1 base from J, the junction contained 5 bases not matched to a gene. The CDR3 totals 15 residues. Germline V CDR1 and CDR2: ENHRY, SYGVKD. CDR3 region: CAISQGDRSGNTIYF. Here the CDR3 DNA reads TGTGCCATCAGTCAGGGGGACAGATCTGGAAACACCATATATTTT.

DNA of the CDR3: TGTGCCAGCAGCTTTTCGGACAGGGGGGAGCAGTACTTC. This codes for CASSFSDRGEQYF. The rearrangement joins TRBV7-8 to TRBJ2-7; TRBD1 aligns across 10 bases. The CDR3 loop spans 13 amino acids. CDR1 and CDR2 from the germline V gene are SGHVS and FQNEAQ. V shed 3 bases, J shed 7 bases, and the junction held 3 bases outside the gene matches. Drawing the rest from reference TRBV7-8 and TRBJ2-7, the complete variable domain is GAGVSQSPRYKVAKRGQDVALRCDPISGHVSLFWYQQALGQGPEFLTYFQNEAQLDKSGLPSDRFFAERPEGSVSTLKIQRTQQEDSAVYLCASSFSDRGEQYFGPGTRLTVT.

This clone turned up a few times. The gene calls are TRBV2 and TRBJ2-5, with D perhaps TRBD2 (5 bases). The germline V gene has CDR1 SNHLY and CDR2 FYNNEI. The CDR3 extends over 13 amino acids. V gave up 4 bases and J gave up 0 bases, with 6 bases separating them. The CDR3: CASSGGYQETQYF. CDR3 DNA sequence: TGTGCCAGCAGTGGCGGGTACCAAGAGACCCAGTACTTC.

The CDR3 here is CASSRAPLASGTDTQYF. DNA for the CDR3: TGTGCCAGTAGTCGGGCCCCCTTAGCGAGCGGCACAGATACGCAGTATTTT. The chain joins TRBV19 to TRBJ2-3; TRBD2 might be the D (5 bases). This CDR3 is 17 amino acids long. Germline lookup yields CDR1 LNHDA and CDR2 SQIVND (reference sequence). The V and J ends lost 5 bases and 1 base respectively, with 19 bases between them.

The genes are TRBV28 and TRBJ2-7, with D perhaps TRBD1 (5 bases). The CDR3 sequence is 19 residues long. With 5 bases removed from V and 0 bases from J, the gap between germline ends came to 26 bases. Germline V CDR1 and CDR2: MDHEN, SYDVKM. The CDR3 DNA follows: TGTGCCAGCAGTCCAAGAGCTCCTGACAGCTACTTTAGCTCCTACGAGCAGTACTTC. Encoded protein: CASSPRAPDSYFSSYEQYF.